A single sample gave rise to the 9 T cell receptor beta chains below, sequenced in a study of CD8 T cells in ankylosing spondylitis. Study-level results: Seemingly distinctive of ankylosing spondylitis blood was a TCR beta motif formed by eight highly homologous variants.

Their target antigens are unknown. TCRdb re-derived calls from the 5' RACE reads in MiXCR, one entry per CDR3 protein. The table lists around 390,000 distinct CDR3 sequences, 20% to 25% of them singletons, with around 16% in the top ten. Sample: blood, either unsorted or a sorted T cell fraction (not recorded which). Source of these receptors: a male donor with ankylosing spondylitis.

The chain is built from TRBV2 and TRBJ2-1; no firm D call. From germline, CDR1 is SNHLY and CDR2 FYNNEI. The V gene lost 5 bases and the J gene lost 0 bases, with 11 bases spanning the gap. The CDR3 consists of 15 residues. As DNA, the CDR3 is TGTGCCAGCAGTTTTCAGCCAAGCTCCTACAATGAGCAGTTCTTC. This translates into CASSFQPSSYNEQFF.

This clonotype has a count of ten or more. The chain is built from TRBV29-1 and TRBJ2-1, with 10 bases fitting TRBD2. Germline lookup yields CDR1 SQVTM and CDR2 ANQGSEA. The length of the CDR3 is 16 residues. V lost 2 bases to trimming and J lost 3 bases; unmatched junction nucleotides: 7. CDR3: CSVESALAGDYNEQFF. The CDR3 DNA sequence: TGCAGCGTTGAATCGGCTCTAGCGGGAGACTACAATGAGCAGTTCTTC.

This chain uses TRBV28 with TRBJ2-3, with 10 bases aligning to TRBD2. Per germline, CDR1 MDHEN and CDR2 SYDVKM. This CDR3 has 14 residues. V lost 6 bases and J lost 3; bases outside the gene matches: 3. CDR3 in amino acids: CASRGGLATDTQYF. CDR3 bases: TGTGCCAGCAGGGGGGGACTAGCGACAGATACGCAGTATTTT.

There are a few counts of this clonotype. The CDR3 DNA reads as TGCAGTGCTGGGGGCCTAGCGGGGGAAGACACCGGGGAGCTGTTTTTT. It codes for CSAGGLAGEDTGELFF. V and J are TRBV20-1 and TRBJ2-2; 10 nucleotides align to TRBD2. With 5 bases clipped from V and 3 bases from J, the junction kept 9 bases outside the gene matches. From germline, CDR1 is DFQATT and CDR2 SNEGSKA (reference sequence). The CDR3 runs 16 residues.

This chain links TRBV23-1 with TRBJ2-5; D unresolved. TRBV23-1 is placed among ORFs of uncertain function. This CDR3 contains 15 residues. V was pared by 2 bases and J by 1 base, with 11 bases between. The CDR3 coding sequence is TGCGCCAGCAGTCAACTCGGGCCCGCCCAAGAGACCCAGTACTTC. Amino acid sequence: CASSQLGPAQETQYF.

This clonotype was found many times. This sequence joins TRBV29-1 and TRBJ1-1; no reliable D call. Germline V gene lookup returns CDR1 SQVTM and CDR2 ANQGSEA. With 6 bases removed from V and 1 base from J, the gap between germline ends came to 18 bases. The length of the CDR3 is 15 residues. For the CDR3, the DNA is TGCAGCGTCGAAAAAACCCCGGCAACGAACACTGAAGCTTTCTTT. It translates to CSVEKTPATNTEAFF.

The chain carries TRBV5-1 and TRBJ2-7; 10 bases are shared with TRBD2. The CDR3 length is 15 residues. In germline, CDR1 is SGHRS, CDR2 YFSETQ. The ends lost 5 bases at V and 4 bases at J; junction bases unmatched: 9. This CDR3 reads CASSILTSGSYEQYF. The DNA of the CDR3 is TGCGCCAGCAGTATATTGACTAGCGGGTCTTACGAGCAGTACTTC.

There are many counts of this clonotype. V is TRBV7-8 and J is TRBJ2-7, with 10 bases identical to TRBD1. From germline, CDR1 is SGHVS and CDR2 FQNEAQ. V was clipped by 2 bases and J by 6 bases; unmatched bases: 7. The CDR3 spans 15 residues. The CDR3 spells CASSLRGQGTSEQYF. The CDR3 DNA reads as TGTGCCAGCAGCTTAAGGGGACAGGGGACCTCCGAGCAGTACTTC.

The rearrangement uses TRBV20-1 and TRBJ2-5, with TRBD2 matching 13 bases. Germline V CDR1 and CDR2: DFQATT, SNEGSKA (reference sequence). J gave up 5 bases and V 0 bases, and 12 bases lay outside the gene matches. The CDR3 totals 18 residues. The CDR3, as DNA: TGCAGTGCTAGAGATGAGGGACTAGCGGGACACGGAGGGGAGACCCAGTACTTC. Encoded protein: CSARDEGLAGHGGETQYF.